This T cell receptor beta chain was captured by sequencing in a study of glioma-infiltrating T cells. V gave up 5 bases and J gave up 3 bases; unmatched junction bases: 12. The CDR3 covers 18 residues. Per the germline V gene, CDR1 is LNHDA and CDR2 is SQIVND (reference sequence). Using RNA template, CDR3s of TCR alpha and beta were amplified with iRepertoire arm-PCR. TCRdb used MiXCR to reprocess the multiplex PCR reads, holding one entry per CDR3 protein. The sample records approximately 190,000 distinct CDR3 sequences, roughly 32% being singletons. This clonotype turned up a few times. The antigen remains undetermined. Notes on the study in general: Non-neoplastic patients had below-expected tissue-blood divergence, while all gliomas exceeded expectation.

The sample consisted of glioma tissue, nonneoplastic brain tissue, or PBMCs (not recorded which). The clonotype was recovered from a human donor with low-grade glioma or glioblastoma, undergoing nonglioma brain surgery, or in good health (not recorded which). V gene TRBV19 combines with J gene TRBJ2-2; 10 bases are shared with TRBD1. The CDR3 DNA reads TGTGCCAGTAGTCGGAGACAGGGGGCGGGAGGCGACACCGGGGAGCTGTTTTTT. It translates to CASSRRQGAGGDTGELFF. The full variable domain, its missing parts supplied by reference TRBV19 and TRBJ2-2, is DGGITQSPKYLFRKEGQNVTLSCEQNLNHDAMYWYRQDPGQGLRLIYYSQIVNDFQKGDIAEGYSVSREKKESFPLTVTSAQKNPTAFYLCASSRRQGAGGDTGELFFGEGSRLTVL.